One sample yielded the 25 T cell receptor beta chains listed below, sequenced in a study of OX40 agonist ivuxolimab in advanced cancers. The receptor library was made with the immunoSEQ multiplex PCR assay. TCRdb took this table from immuneACCESS and kept in-frame rearrangements with V and J called. Such tables lack part of the clones; where checked against another copy, unresolved V genes explain under half of the gap, and the rest is unexplained. The table for this sample lists tens of thousands of clones; roughly 90% of them were counted only once. The ten largest clones take up about 0.9% of the sample. The specimen was CD4+ or CD8+ T cells sorted from blood, collected in a trial of the OX40 agonist ivuxolimab. The receptors stem from an adult with an advanced solid tumor such as melanoma, head and neck, liver or kidney cancer.

The chain uses TRBV6-5 and TRBJ2-2; D may be TRBD2 (6 bases). V was trimmed by 6 bases and J by 8 bases, leaving 13 bases between them. CDR3 length: 13 amino acids. Germline V CDR1 and CDR2: MNHEY, SVGAGI. This CDR3 is CASRTSSAGELFF. CDR3 DNA sequence: TGTGCCAGCAGGACATCTAGCGCGGGGGAGCTGTTTTTT.

This chain uses TRBV19 with TRBJ2-5; 9 nucleotides agree with TRBD1. V shed 1 base, J shed 5 bases, and the junction held 5 bases outside the gene matches. Germline values: CDR1 LNHDA, CDR2 SQIVND (reference sequence). This CDR3 is built from 15 residues. DNA for the CDR3: TGTGCCAGTAGTATAGGGACAGGGGCACGGGAGACCCAGTACTTC. It translates to CASSIGTGARETQYF. The whole variable domain, remainder taken from reference TRBV19 and TRBJ2-5, is DGGITQSPKYLFRKEGQNVTLSCEQNLNHDAMYWYRQDPGQGLRLIYYSQIVNDFQKGDIAEGYSVSREKKESFPLTVTSAQKNPTAFYLCASSIGTGARETQYFGPGTRLLVL.

This clone appeared a few times. This sequence joins TRBV6-1 and TRBJ2-7; 8 positions agree with TRBD1. CDR3 size: 14 residues. The trim removed 3 bases at V and 7 bases at J, leaving 8 bases unmatched. Germline V gene lookup returns CDR1 MNHNS and CDR2 SASEGT. The CDR3 DNA reads as TGTGCCAGCAGTGACAGGGGGCGAAAGTTTGAGCAGTACTTC. It encodes CASSDRGRKFEQYF.

The V gene is TRBV6-5, the J gene TRBJ1-1, with 7 bases aligning to TRBD1. The CDR3 has 15 amino acids. V shed 6 bases, J shed 1 base, and the junction held 8 bases outside the gene matches. CDR1 and CDR2 (germline): MNHEY, SVGAGI. The CDR3 here is CASSGRQGSNTEAFF. As DNA, the CDR3 is TGTGCCAGCAGCGGTCGACAGGGCTCGAACACTGAAGCTTTCTTT.

This chain connects TRBV6-5 to TRBJ1-1; D possibly corresponds to TRBD1 (6 bases). Per germline, CDR1 MNHEY and CDR2 SVGAGI. V lost 0 bases and J 1 base, leaving 12 bases between the germline ends. The CDR3 is 16 residues long. The CDR3 here is CASSYSTGTKNTEAFF. CDR3 nucleotides: TGTGCCAGCAGTTACTCGACGGGGACAAAGAACACTGAAGCTTTCTTT.

This sequence joins TRBV12-1 and TRBJ1-2. TRBV12-1 is a pseudogene segment. This CDR3 comprises 12 residues. Here the CDR3 DNA reads TGTGCCAGTTGGGACCCCCGGGATGGCTACACCTTC. Translated: CASWDPRDGYTF.

V and J are TRBV10-3 and TRBJ2-3, with D tentatively TRBD1 (6 bases). In germline, CDR1 is ENHRY, CDR2 SYGVKD. V was clipped by 5 bases and J by 2 bases, with 11 bases between them. This CDR3 contains 14 residues. The CDR3 protein is CAISPGTNTDTQYF. The CDR3 DNA reads TGTGCCATCAGTCCCGGGACAAACACAGATACGCAGTATTTT.

The J gene is TRBJ2-3, the V gene TRBV4-2, with 10 bases that match TRBD2. This CDR3 is built from 16 residues. Per the germline V gene, CDR1 is LGHNA and CDR2 is YNFKEQ. V dropped 0 bases and J dropped 5; count of bases not matched to a gene: 5. In DNA, the CDR3 is TGTGCCAGCAGCCAAGATCTAGCGGGAGTTGAAGATACGCAGTATTTT. It specifies CASSQDLAGVEDTQYF.

CDR3 DNA sequence: TGTGCCAGCAGCCTCGGAATTACGGGAAGAAGCACAGATACGCAGTATTTT. Its protein product is CASSLGITGRSTDTQYF. This chain joins TRBV4-2 and TRBJ2-3; tentatively, D is TRBD2 (5 bases). The CDR3 has 17 residues. Trimming pared 4 bases from V and 0 bases from J, leaving 17 bases between. Germline assignment: CDR1 LGHNA and CDR2 YNFKEQ.

The chain is built from TRBV4-1 and TRBJ2-1; 11 bases line up with TRBD2. The CDR3 sequence is 19 residues long. The V gene end was trimmed by 1 base and the J gene end by 0 bases; junction bases not matched to a gene: 8. Germline V gene data show CDR1 as MGHRA and CDR2 as YSYEKL. In nucleotides, the CDR3 is TGCGCCAGCAGCCAAGCGCTAGCGGGAGGCCTCAGCTCCTACAATGAGCAGTTCTTC. Translated: CASSQALAGGLSSYNEQFF.

V and J are TRBV28 and TRBJ1-2, with D tentatively TRBD1 (5 bases). The CDR3 covers 13 residues. Per germline, CDR1 MDHEN and CDR2 SYDVKM. Trimming removed 6 bases from V and 4 bases from J, with 12 bases in between. As DNA, the CDR3 is TGTGCCAGCAGGAGACAGACCGGCTATGGCTACACCTTC. This codes for CASRRQTGYGYTF.

V and J are TRBV18 and TRBJ2-1; D may correspond to TRBD1 or TRBD2 (5 bases each). Looked up from germline, CDR1 is KGHSH and CDR2 is LQKENI. V shed 6 bases and J shed 5 bases, with 11 bases lying between them. This CDR3 is built from 13 residues. The CDR3 protein is CASSPGRDNEQFF. DNA of the CDR3: TGTGCCAGCTCGCCGGGGCGTGACAATGAGCAGTTCTTC.

CDR3 amino acids: CASSPYTSLGNEQFF. The CDR3 DNA reads TGTGCCAGCAGCCCCTACACCTCACTAGGGAATGAGCAGTTCTTC. The chain recombines TRBV7-3 with TRBJ2-1, with a tentative D call TRBD2 (5 bases). V was trimmed by 5 bases and J by 7 bases, leaving 18 bases between them. The germline gives CDR1 SGHTA, CDR2 FQGTGA. This CDR3 spans 15 amino acids.

The chain combines TRBV7-2 with TRBJ1-2, with D possibly being TRBD1 (5 bases). The CDR3 has 14 amino acids. Trimming removed 0 bases at V and 6 bases at J, with 11 bases between. Germline values: CDR1 SGHTA, CDR2 FQGNSA. CDR3 residues: CASSLAGWGDGYTF. DNA of the CDR3: TGTGCCAGCAGCTTAGCGGGGTGGGGGGATGGCTACACCTTC.

Here the CDR3 reads CAIRGQTNQPQHF. CDR3 nucleotides: TGTGCCATCAGAGGACAGACTAATCAGCCCCAGCATTTT. V gene TRBV10-3 combines with J gene TRBJ1-5; the D gene is possibly TRBD1 (6 bases). V was cut by 6 bases and J by 4 bases, with 10 bases left in between. The CDR3 contains 13 residues. Germline V lookup: CDR1 ENHRY, CDR2 SYGVKD.

The J gene is TRBJ2-2, the V gene TRBV5-1, with 11 bases matching TRBD1. Trimming took 3 bases from V and 4 from J; bases not matched to a gene: 5. The germline V gene encodes CDR1 SGHRS and CDR2 YFSETQ. This CDR3 region has 16 residues. CDR3 region: CASSWGQGVITGELFF. CDR3 DNA: TGCGCCAGCAGCTGGGGACAGGGGGTGATCACCGGGGAGCTGTTTTTT.

The chain employs TRBV5-1 and TRBJ2-7; TRBD2 agrees at 10 bases. Germline-derived CDR1 and CDR2 are SGHRS and YFSETQ. V lost 4 bases and J lost 3; bases outside the gene matches: 7. The CDR3 is 15 residues long. The CDR3 sequence is CASSPTSGINYEQYF. Here the CDR3 DNA reads TGCGCCAGCAGCCCAACTAGCGGGATAAACTACGAGCAGTACTTC.

The CDR3 reads CATSRDRTSGNNEQFF. In DNA form, the CDR3 reads TGTGCCACCAGCAGAGACCGGACTAGCGGAAACAATGAGCAGTTCTTC. The chain is built from TRBV15 and TRBJ2-1; 10 nucleotides agree with TRBD2. The CDR3 extends over 16 amino acids. Germline trimming cut 0 bases from V and 5 bases from J; bases unmatched to any gene: 4. CDR1 and CDR2 (germline): LNHNV, YYDKDF (reference sequence).

The chain uses TRBV29-1 and TRBJ2-5; D perhaps matches TRBD1 (6 bases). In germline, CDR1 is SQVTM, CDR2 ANQGSEA. The CDR3 is 12 amino acids. Trimming removed 7 bases from V and 4 bases from J, with 13 bases in between. In DNA, the CDR3 is TGCAGCGGGGAGACAGGAAGAGAGACCCAGTACTTC. This encodes CSGETGRETQYF.

The V call is TRBV7-3, the J call TRBJ1-5; D may be TRBD1 (5 bases). CDR3 size: 13 residues. V shed 3 bases and J shed 5 bases, with 8 bases lying between them. Germline values: CDR1 SGHTA, CDR2 FQGTGA. The CDR3 spells CASSFDSYQPQHF. CDR3 DNA sequence: TGTGCCAGCAGCTTTGACAGTTATCAGCCCCAGCATTTT.

This clone was counted a few times. The chain uses TRBV10-3 and TRBJ1-2; 10 bases align to TRBD1. Germline loops: CDR1 ENHRY, CDR2 SYGVKD. CDR3 length: 16 amino acids. The V gene end was trimmed by 1 base and the J gene end by 7 bases; junction bases not matched to a gene: 9. In DNA, the CDR3 is TGTGCCATCAGTGAGTTGGAGACAGGGGGCGGGACTGGCTACACCTTC. Translation gives CAISELETGGGTGYTF.

The chain couples TRBV5-1 to TRBJ2-1; D is perhaps TRBD2 (5 bases). The CDR3 runs 15 residues. Germline loops: CDR1 SGHRS, CDR2 YFSETQ. V lost 4 bases, J lost 4 bases, and 15 bases lay in between. The CDR3 sequence: CASSPDGGFYNEQFF. CDR3 nucleotides: TGCGCCAGCAGCCCTGATGGCGGGTTTTACAATGAGCAGTTCTTC.

V usage is TRBV6-1 and J usage is TRBJ1-1; 7 positions match TRBD1. Germline CDR1 is MNHNS and CDR2 is SASEGT. The CDR3 is 15 amino acids. With 8 bases clipped from V and 4 bases from J, the junction kept 13 bases outside the gene matches. CDR3 residues: CASCRSQSGGTEAFF. DNA of the CDR3: TGTGCCAGCTGCCGAAGTCAGTCAGGGGGCACTGAAGCTTTCTTT.

CDR3 DNA sequence: TGTGCCAGCGGAAGGGACAGGGGTATAGAACTGTTTTTT. As protein: CASGRDRGIELFF. V gene TRBV28 combines with J gene TRBJ1-4; 10 positions match TRBD1. The CDR3 totals 13 residues. The germline V gene encodes CDR1 MDHEN and CDR2 SYDVKM. The V and J ends lost 8 bases and 12 bases, in that order; junction bases with no gene match: 9.

The chain is built from TRBV7-6 and TRBJ2-7; D may be TRBD2 (6 bases). The CDR3 is 15 amino acids. CDR1 and CDR2 (germline): SGHVS, FNYEAQ. V was clipped by 0 bases and J by 3 bases, with 12 bases between them. CDR3 nucleotides: TGTGCCAGCAGCTTAGCTAGCGGATACGTCTACGAGCAGTACTTC. Protein sequence: CASSLASGYVYEQYF.